The rows below give T cell receptor beta chains drawn from one sample of a study of blood T cells in healthy people across ages. A single record per CDR3 protein comes from TCRdb applying MiXCR to the 5' RACE reads. The sample carries fewer than 1,000,000 distinct CDR3 sequences, roughly 44% recorded once. Sequenced material: blood. These receptor sequences come from a man in his sixties in good health. CDR3s include the opening cysteine and the closing phenylalanine or tryptophan. D genes are given only for firm matches. Clone size is shown for a subset of rows, as once, few, many or a class of expanded clone.

j_call	clone_size	v_call	d_call	cdr3_nt	cdr3_aa
TRBJ2-1	-	TRBV20-1	TRBD1	TGCAACCTACAGGGGAACGTGTTGGATGAGCAGTTCTTC	CNLQGNVLDEQFF
TRBJ1-6	-	TRBV6-5	-	TGTGCCAGCAGTTATCGACAGTACCAGAGCTCCTATAATTCACCCCTCCACTTT	CASSYRQYQSSYNSPLHF
TRBJ2-3	-	TRBV11-2	-	TGTGCCAGCAGCTTAGCCCCCACAGAGGGGTGGGCGGATACGCAGTATTTT	CASSLAPTEGWADTQYF
TRBJ2-6	-	TRBV5-4	TRBD2	TGTGCCAGCAGCTTAGGGACTAGCGTCCCTGGGGCCAACGTCCTGACTTTC	CASSLGTSVPGANVLTF
TRBJ1-6	few	TRBV6-2/TRBV6-3	-	TGTGCCAGCAGACGGGACAACTCCATGAAGTCACCCCTCCACTTT	CASRRDNSMKSPLHF
TRBJ2-7	few	TRBV6-5	TRBD2	TGTGCCAGCAAGCGGGGGTCTTACGAGCAGTACTTC	CASKRGSYEQYF
TRBJ2-7	few	TRBV28	TRBD2	TGTGCCAGCAAGCGACCTAGCGGGGGGTCCGGTGGTTACGAGCAGTACTTC	CASKRPSGGSGGYEQYF
TRBJ1-5	-	TRBV4-1	-	TGCGCCAGCAGCCAAGCTCAGGGTCAGCCCCAGCATTTT	CASSQAQGQPQHF
TRBJ2-1	-	TRBV6-2/TRBV6-3	-	TGTGCCAGCAGTTACCTCTCCCCAGAGGAGCAGTTCTTC	CASSYLSPEEQFF
TRBJ1-2	few	TRBV6-2/TRBV6-3	-	TGTGCCAGCAGTTACAGTACAGGCGGCTACACCTTC	CASSYSTGGYTF
TRBJ1-2	-	TRBV20-1	-	TGCAGTGCCCTGATGGGCAGGGTAGACTCACTTAACTATGGCTACACCTTC	CSALMGRVDSLNYGYTF
TRBJ2-7	-	TRBV19	-	TGTGCCAGTACAGGGTTACTTGGCGAGCAGTACTTC	CASTGLLGEQYF
TRBJ1-1	-	TRBV12-3/TRBV12-4	-	TGTGCCAGCACTCCCCTGGCCGGGTACGGGAACACTGAAGCTTTCTTT	CASTPLAGYGNTEAFF
TRBJ2-7	-	TRBV6-5	-	TGTGCCAGCAGCCCAGGGGAGGCGTCGTACGAGCAGTACTTC	CASSPGEASYEQYF
TRBJ2-1	-	TRBV12-3/TRBV12-4	TRBD1	TGTGCCAGCAGTTTGAGCAGGACAGGGGATTCTGAGCAGTTCTTC	CASSLSRTGDSEQFF
TRBJ2-6	-	TRBV5-1	-	TGCGCCAGCACTCCTCTAGTCTCTGGGGCCAACGTCCTGACTTTC	CASTPLVSGANVLTF